This T cell receptor (beta chain) was sequenced for a study of cytomegalovirus exposure and HLA in healthy donors. Study-wide results and caveats: Most TCR beta V segments were productive about 90% or about 30% of the time in an earlier analysis.

From germline, CDR1 is SGHRS and CDR2 YFSETQ. V was trimmed by 0 bases and J by 5 bases, leaving 10 bases between them. This CDR3 comprises 14 residues. This clone has only a few counts. Its antigen remains unidentified. PCR employed 60 Vbeta and 13 Jbeta primers. Some clones are missing from TCRdb's copy, which holds only in-frame ones; the method was immunoSEQ multiplex PCR. The sample lists about 160,000 clones; 75% to 85% were seen once. The rearrangement links TRBV5-1 to TRBJ2-3; maybe TRBD2 (6 bases). Sequencing input: PBMCs. The TCR was taken from a woman aged 45-65 years in good health and CMV-seronegative. The CDR3 nucleotides read TGCGCCAGCAGCTTGGTAGGGAGGCAAGATACGCAGTATTTT. Residues: CASSLVGRQDTQYF.